The next 29 T cell receptor beta chains were all read from a single sample in a study of blood T cell repertoires in COVID-19 (dated by TCRdb to 2020 to 2021). Library preparation was by the immunoSEQ multiplex PCR assay. What TCRdb holds here is the immuneACCESS table cut down to in-frame rearrangements. Part of the clones is not present; checked against another copy, under half of the missing clones reflect an unresolved V gene, and the others are unexplained. For this sample there are about 110,000 clones; roughly two thirds appear just once. The ten largest clones represent approximately 0.88% of the sample. Sequencing input: peripheral blood. These receptors were taken from a human donor with acute or convalescent COVID-19. The donor label of this sample is uncertain.

The chain employs TRBV2 and TRBJ2-3; D may be TRBD1 (6 bases). V was trimmed by 4 bases and J by 5 bases, leaving 16 bases between them. The CDR3 has 15 amino acids. Germline CDR1 reads SNHLY; CDR2 reads FYNNEI. The CDR3 region has the DNA TGTGCCAGCAGTGGTGGCAGGGGTTTTGGAGATACGCAGTATTTT. Its protein product is CASSGGRGFGDTQYF.

This rearrangement joins TRBV5-5 to TRBJ1-5, with TRBD1 as a possible D gene (5 bases). CDR1 and CDR2 (germline): SGHKS, YYEKEE (reference sequence). There are 15 residues in the CDR3. Between the trimmed V and J ends, which lost 6 bases and 0 bases, there was a span of 13 bases. In DNA form, the CDR3 reads TGTGCCAGCACCTTAGGGGCGACTAGCAATCAGCCCCAGCATTTT. Protein: CASTLGATSNQPQHF.

The chain employs TRBV10-1 and TRBJ1-6; 8 bases are a match to TRBD1. V was clipped by 0 bases and J by 5 bases; unmatched bases: 9. The CDR3 is made up of 18 amino acids. The germline gives CDR1 WNHNN, CDR2 SYGVQD (reference sequence). The DNA for the CDR3 is TGCGCCAGCAGTGAGTCGGACAGGGACCCCAACGATAATTCACCCCTCCACTTT. As protein: CASSESDRDPNDNSPLHF.

The V gene is TRBV7-2, the J gene TRBJ1-1, with D possibly matching TRBD1 (6 bases). The CDR3 spans 15 residues. V gave up 1 base and J gave up 4 bases, with 13 bases separating them. The germline V gene has CDR1 SGHTA and CDR2 FQGNSA. The DNA for the CDR3 is TGTGCCAGCAGCTTAGTGAGGGGGGGAATCACTGAAGCTTTCTTT. Encoded protein: CASSLVRGGITEAFF.

The J gene is TRBJ1-6, the V gene TRBV12-5; no clear D. This CDR3 has 14 residues. V was clipped by 7 bases and J by 2 bases, with 9 bases between them. Germline CDR1 is LGHNT and CDR2 is FRNRAP. The CDR3 coding sequence is TGTGCTAGTGCCCGGGAGCCCTATAATTCACCCCTCCACTTT. Translation: CASAREPYNSPLHF.

The J gene is TRBJ1-3, the V gene TRBV7-2; 7 bases agree with TRBD1. The V segment lost 3 bases and the J segment 2 bases; nucleotides outside the gene matches: 4. There are 15 residues in the CDR3. Germline CDR1 reads SGHTA; CDR2 reads FQGNSA. The CDR3 nucleotides read TGTGCCAGCAGCTTGGACAGGAATCCTGGAAACACCATATATTTT. It codes for CASSLDRNPGNTIYF.

The rearrangement joins TRBV5-1 to TRBJ1-5, with 9 bases that match TRBD1. The J segment lost 7 bases and the V segment lost 4 bases, leaving 6 bases of the junction unmatched. CDR1 and CDR2 from the germline V gene are SGHRS and YFSETQ. This CDR3 is 14 amino acids long. The CDR3 is CASSGGQGDQPQHF. DNA for the CDR3: TGCGCCAGCAGCGGGGGACAGGGAGACCAGCCCCAGCATTTT.

The V call is TRBV27, the J call TRBJ1-2; D ambiguous. Per germline, CDR1 MNHEY and CDR2 SMNVEV (reference sequence). V lost 5 bases, J lost 3 bases, and 10 bases lay in between. The CDR3 length is 13 residues. The CDR3 loop reads CASSPTKHYGYTF. Written as DNA, the CDR3 is TGTGCCAGCAGTCCGACTAAACACTATGGCTACACCTTC.

This rearrangement joins TRBV5-5 to TRBJ1-2, with D possibly TRBD1 on 5 matching bases. CDR3 size: 14 residues. Deletions cut 4 bases from V and 0 bases from J, with 10 bases between. CDR1 is SGHKS and CDR2 is YYEKEE in the germline V gene (reference sequence). This CDR3 is CASSLQGTNYGYTF. CDR3 bases: TGTGCCAGCAGCCTCCAGGGAACTAACTATGGCTACACCTTC.

V is TRBV4-1 and J is TRBJ2-5; D uncertain. The CDR3 spans 14 residues. Germline V gives CDR1 MGHRA, CDR2 YSYEKL. Trimming took 1 base from V and 0 from J, leaving 6 bases between them. CDR3 DNA sequence: TGCGCCAGCAGCCAAGGTCCTAACCAAGAGACCCAGTACTTC. Translated, it gives CASSQGPNQETQYF.

The chain combines TRBV2 with TRBJ1-2; 10 nucleotides agree with TRBD1. The CDR3 has 14 residues. Per germline, CDR1 SNHLY and CDR2 FYNNEI. Trimming took 6 bases from V and 3 from J; bases not matched to a gene: 4. CDR3 in amino acids: CASRAGTGDYGYTF. Written as DNA, the CDR3 is TGTGCCAGCAGAGCCGGGACAGGGGACTATGGCTACACCTTC.

This chain connects TRBV27 to TRBJ1-4; no clear D. The CDR3 extends over 15 amino acids. Trimming removed 3 bases at V and 6 bases at J, with 14 bases between. Germline CDR1 MNHEY, CDR2 SMNVEV (reference sequence). The chain's CDR3 is CASSFRGLRDEKLFF. As DNA, the CDR3 is TGTGCCAGCAGTTTTAGAGGGTTGAGGGATGAAAAACTGTTTTTT. Full variable domain (missing parts from reference TRBV27 and TRBJ1-4): EAQVTQNPRYLITVTGKKLTVTCSQNMNHEYMSWYRQDPGLGLRQIYYSMNVEVTDKGDVPEGYKVSRKEKRNFPLILESPSPNQTSLYFCASSFRGLRDEKLFFGSGTQLSVL.

This chain connects TRBV15 to TRBJ1-5; D possibly corresponds to TRBD1 (6 bases). The CDR3 runs to 18 residues. Germline V CDR1 and CDR2: LNHNV, YYDKDF (reference sequence). V dropped 5 bases and J dropped 0 bases, with 20 bases sitting between them. CDR3 DNA sequence: TGTGCCACCAGCCCATTAGGGGGTGGGAGCTATAGCAATCAGCCCCAGCATTTT. Its protein product is CATSPLGGGSYSNQPQHF.

The gene calls are TRBV7-2 and TRBJ2-1; the match to TRBD2 covers 7 bases. The junction had 14 bases not matched to a gene; V was cut back by 11 bases and J by 4 bases. The germline gives CDR1 SGHTA, CDR2 FQGNSA. The CDR3 is 15 amino acids. Written as DNA, the CDR3 is TGTGCCGGGGCGAGCGACCGGGGGGAGTACAATGAGCAGTTCTTC. This codes for CAGASDRGEYNEQFF.

The chain is built from TRBV5-6 and TRBJ1-3, with D unresolved. The length of the CDR3 is 15 residues. The germline V gene has CDR1 SGHDT and CDR2 YYEEEE. Trimming removed 8 bases from V and 0 bases from J, with 15 bases in between. The CDR3 DNA follows: TGTGCCAGTCGAGCTTATAGATACTCTGGAAACACCATATATTTT. This encodes CASRAYRYSGNTIYF.

This clone has a single count. The CDR3 is CASSFAGGNSGNTIYF. The CDR3 DNA follows: TGTGCCAGCAGTTTCGCAGGGGGAAACTCTGGAAACACCATATATTTT. The V and J genes are TRBV6-5 and TRBJ1-3; 7 positions agree with TRBD1. Germline values: CDR1 MNHEY, CDR2 SVGAGI. The J segment lost 0 bases and the V segment lost 4 bases, leaving 6 bases of the junction unmatched. The length of the CDR3 is 16 residues.

CDR3 sequence (DNA): TGTGCCAGCAGCTTCCAAGCGGGGGCGTCAAGGACCGGGGAGCTGTTTTTT. Amino acid sequence: CASSFQAGASRTGELFF. The rearrangement links TRBV11-2 to TRBJ2-2; 8 bases fit TRBD2. The CDR3 runs 17 residues. CDR1 and CDR2 from the germline V gene are SGHAT and FQNNGV. With V trimmed by 3 bases and J by 5 bases, 11 bases remained unmatched.

The V call is TRBV15, the J call TRBJ1-1, with 7 bases identical to TRBD1. Germline V gene data show CDR1 as LNHNV and CDR2 as YYDKDF (reference sequence). There are 13 residues in the CDR3. V was clipped by 4 bases and J by 5 bases; unmatched bases: 4. The CDR3 nucleotides are TGTGCCACCAGCACAGGGGGAGGTACTGAAGCTTTCTTT. This codes for CATSTGGGTEAFF.

This chain joins TRBV11-2 and TRBJ2-1; 7 bases match TRBD1. The CDR3 is made up of 15 amino acids. CDR1 SGHAT and CDR2 FQNNGV come from the germline V gene. V dropped 5 bases and J dropped 0; count of bases not matched to a gene: 4. The CDR3 DNA sequence: TGTGCCAGCAGCCGCAACAGGGGCTCCTACAATGAGCAGTTCTTC. Protein: CASSRNRGSYNEQFF.

The rearrangement links TRBV2 to TRBJ1-5; 8 bases are a match to TRBD1. V gave up 8 bases and J gave up 2 bases; unmatched junction bases: 8. This CDR3 region has 15 residues. CDR1 is SNHLY, CDR2 FYNNEI, per germline. CDR3 nucleotide sequence: TGTGCCAGCGGAGGACAGGGATTAGGCAATCAGCCCCAGCATTTT. Protein product: CASGGQGLGNQPQHF.

The rearrangement uses TRBV5-1 and TRBJ2-3; 10 bases are shared with TRBD2. The germline gives CDR1 SGHRS, CDR2 YFSETQ. This CDR3 spans 15 amino acids. V was pared by 2 bases and J by 4 bases, with 4 bases of the junction left unmatched. The CDR3 DNA reads as TGCGCCAGCAGCTTACTAGCGGGGCAGGCAGATACGCAGTATTTT. This codes for CASSLLAGQADTQYF.

This clone was found a few times. The chain couples TRBV19 to TRBJ1-2; D is uncertain. Germline lookup yields CDR1 LNHDA and CDR2 SQIVND (reference sequence). The CDR3 extends over 12 amino acids. The V gene lost 2 bases and the J gene lost 10 bases, with 11 bases spanning the gap. The CDR3 sequence is CASSISLGVYTF. CDR3 nucleotide sequence: TGTGCCAGTAGTATATCTCTAGGAGTCTACACCTTC.

The rearrangement joins TRBV6-6 to TRBJ2-3, with D tentatively TRBD1 (5 bases). Germline values: CDR1 MNHNY, CDR2 SVGAGI (reference sequence). Deletions cut 2 bases from V and 0 bases from J, with 12 bases between. This CDR3 contains 16 residues. The CDR3 coding sequence is TGTGCCAGCAGTTACGGTGGCAGGGTTAGCACAGATACGCAGTATTTT. It codes for CASSYGGRVSTDTQYF.

The chain links TRBV28 to TRBJ1-2; 8 bases agree with TRBD1. Trimming took 2 bases from V and 8 from J; bases not matched to a gene: 13. There are 16 residues in the CDR3. Germline loops: CDR1 MDHEN, CDR2 SYDVKM. The CDR3 sequence: CASSLTAIRTGRGYTF. CDR3 in DNA: TGTGCCAGCAGTTTAACCGCGATCAGGACAGGGAGAGGCTACACCTTC.

This clone was seen a few times. The chain has TRBV19 and TRBJ2-2; 12 nucleotides agree with TRBD1. V dropped 3 bases and J dropped 3; count of bases not matched to a gene: 8. Germline V CDR1 and CDR2: LNHDA, SQIVND (reference sequence). The CDR3 length is 18 residues. The CDR3 bases are TGTGCCAGTAGTATCAGCCCCGGGACAGGGGGCTACACCGGGGAGCTGTTTTTT. As protein: CASSISPGTGGYTGELFF. Filled out from reference TRBV19 and TRBJ2-2, the complete variable domain reads DGGITQSPKYLFRKEGQNVTLSCEQNLNHDAMYWYRQDPGQGLRLIYYSQIVNDFQKGDIAEGYSVSREKKESFPLTVTSAQKNPTAFYLCASSISPGTGGYTGELFFGEGSRLTVL.

V usage is TRBV28 and J usage is TRBJ1-1, with D possibly TRBD1 on 5 matching bases. There are 14 residues in the CDR3. V was trimmed by 4 bases and J by 0 bases, leaving 9 bases between them. Germline V lookup: CDR1 MDHEN, CDR2 SYDVKM. CDR3 DNA: TGTGCCAGCAGTTCAGGGTTAATGAACACTGAAGCTTTCTTT. Translation gives CASSSGLMNTEAFF. The full variable domain, its missing parts supplied by reference TRBV28 and TRBJ1-1, is DVKVTQSSRYLVKRTGEKVFLECVQDMDHENMFWYRQDPGLGLRLIYFSYDVKMKEKGDIPEGYSVSREKKERFSLILESASTNQTSMYLCASSSGLMNTEAFFGQGTRLTVV.

Worth noting for this clone: A read error may be the cause here, since a much bigger clone is one base away. This chain links TRBV19 with TRBJ1-2, with TRBD1 matching over 8 bases. The CDR3 extends over 14 amino acids. Trimming cost V 0 bases and J 3 bases; bases outside gene matches: 0. Per the germline V gene, CDR1 is LNHDA and CDR2 is SQIVND (reference sequence). The CDR3 DNA reads as TGTGCCAGTAGTATAGACAGGGGGCACTATGGCTACACCTTC. Translated: CASSIDRGHYGYTF.

This sequence joins TRBV2 and TRBJ2-3; possible D gene TRBD2, 7 bases. Germline values: CDR1 SNHLY, CDR2 FYNNEI. CDR3 length equals 15 residues. Trimming took off 4 bases at V and 1 base at J, with 12 bases between the two ends. The CDR3 loop is CASSAGGGGTDTQYF. Here the CDR3 DNA reads TGTGCCAGCAGTGCCGGCGGGGGCGGCACAGATACGCAGTATTTT.

The genes are TRBV2 and TRBJ2-7; perhaps TRBD2 as D (5 bases). The V end lost 5 bases, the J end lost 0 bases, and 20 bases lay between the germline ends. The CDR3 spans 17 residues. Germline-derived CDR1 and CDR2 are SNHLY and FYNNEI. The CDR3: CASSTPSDRAGSYEQYF. The CDR3 DNA reads as TGTGCCAGCAGTACGCCTAGTGATAGGGCGGGCTCCTACGAGCAGTACTTC.